This T cell receptor beta chain was identified in a study of prognosis after radiotherapy for stage I lung cancer. The overall study: Roughly 5 patients had oligometastatic NSCLC after surgical resection of the primary tumor, and roughly 13 had newly diagnosed primary stage I lung tumors. Each non-small cell lung cancer patient was deemed medically inoperable.

V was clipped by 3 bases and J by 3 bases, with 11 bases between them. CDR3 length: 14 residues. Germline CDR1 reads MNHNS; CDR2 reads SASEGT. Whole-study findings and limits: Among patients who developed distant metastases, Shannon entropy after stereotactic body radiation therapy was lower.

About this clonotype itself: Its target is unknown.

The authors amplified TCR beta CDR3 from genomic DNA using two-round multiplex PCR. Primers specific to each TRBV and TRBJ gene were used in first-round PCR. There were universal primers used in the second PCR round. MiXCR, applied by TCRdb to the multiplex PCR reads, yields one record per CDR3 protein. The repertoire has under 20,000 distinct CDR3 sequences, 43% of them found once; the top ten carry under 40%. Sequenced here: PBMCs, sampled before or after stereotactic body radiation therapy (not recorded which). The rearrangement uses TRBV6-1 and TRBJ1-2, with D maybe TRBD1 (5 bases). This receptor was taken from a donor older than 45 with non-small cell lung cancer. The CDR3, as DNA: TGTGCCAGCAGTGACCAGGGACGGCACTATGGCTACACCTTC. Encoded protein: CASSDQGRHYGYTF.